This record covers a single T cell receptor beta chain. The antigen is unknown. Sequencing used immunoSEQ multiplex PCR; TCRdb keeps in-frame clones, though not all of them. In the table there are 96,000 or so clones, about 93% of which are singletons. Germline CDR1 and CDR2: SGHKS and YYEKEE (reference sequence). The CDR3 has 18 amino acids. The ends lost 2 bases at V and 0 bases at J; junction bases unmatched: 13. This record belongs to a study of graft-versus-host responses after intestinal transplantation. The genes are TRBV5-5 and TRBJ2-5, with 7 bases matching TRBD2. The TCR sequence derives from a human donor who received an intestinal transplant. The sequencing here drew on unstimulated CD4+ T cells sorted from spleen or lymph node cells, taken before intestinal transplant. The CDR3 bases are TGTGCCAGCAGCTTAGGGGCGGCCGGAGCGGGAAACCAAGAGACCCAGTACTTC. It specifies CASSLGAAGAGNQETQYF.